The entry below gives a single TCR beta chain sequence along with its context. The record originates from a study of blood T cell repertoires in COVID-19. At the level of the study: Both acute and convalescent COVID-19 samples were obtained from the United States, Italy and Spain. In each case, the material was cDNA or gDNA derived from T cells, B-cell-depleted T cells, or PBMCs.

Seattle-derived patients entered the study during active infection and were followed longitudinally. V dropped 3 bases and J dropped 0 bases, with 6 bases sitting between them. CDR3 size: 13 residues. Germline V gene lookup returns CDR1 SGHTA and CDR2 FQGNSA. Per the original methods: The authors estimated nucleated cell counts from reference gene primer amplification. TCRdb keeps only in-frame clones here, not all; method: immunoSEQ multiplex PCR. Clonal size and the V and J genes are those of that table, whereas D and trimming came from the DNA. This sample has 150,000 to 200,000 clones, with roughly 87% found just once.

What was sequenced was peripheral blood. This TCR was sampled from a woman in her 70s with COVID-19, enrolled during active disease. This chain joins TRBV7-2 and TRBJ2-7; no firm D call. The CDR3, as DNA: TGTGCCAGCAGCTTTGGCTTCTCCTACGAGCAGTACTTC. This translates into CASSFGFSYEQYF. Filled out from reference TRBV7-2 and TRBJ2-7, the complete variable domain reads GAGVSQSPSNKVTEKGKDVELRCDPISGHTALYWYRQSLGQGLEFLIYFQGNSAPDKSGLPSDRFSAERTGGSVSTLTIQRTQQEDSAVYLCASSFGFSYEQYFGPGTRLTVT.